The source of this T cell receptor (beta chain) is a study of T cells after yellow fever vaccination (dated by TCRdb to the late 2010s). Looking at the study overall: The SMART-Seq v4 Ultra Low Input RNA kit was used to prepare libraries from fractions with low cell numbers. Bulk TCR alpha and beta repertoires were sequenced longitudinally to track T-cell clones before and after primary and booster YFV17D yellow fever vaccination. The cohort comprised two healthy male donors, one aged 18 to 29 and one aged 30 to 39 years. Blood samples were taken at several timepoints before and after primary and secondary immunization, and bulk PBMC replicates and cell subsets were isolated. Paper-wide results and their limitations: After the booster, most clones that had expanded after primary vaccination were detected again (around 97% of CD4 and more than 85% of CD8), suggesting broad maintenance of memory. Because abundant contaminating clonotypes from the bulk population could be contained in FACS-sorted repertoires, computational filtering was required. The secondary T-cell response was weaker than the primary response but faster, peaking on day 5 instead of day 15. Because the study included only two donors, the extent to which the findings can be generalized is limited. A small fraction of clonotypes appeared in both the CD4 and CD8 compartments, likely as a result of convergent recombination.

Reading from cysteine to phenylalanine, the CDR3 counts 14 amino acids. The only DNA kept is the CDR3, 42 bases in frame from the first base. Relative to germline, V is missing 2 bases and J is missing 3 bases, with 3 bases of the junction outside any gene match. The germline V gene specifies SGHTA as CDR1 and FQGTGA as CDR2. This clonotype was detected a few times. Its antigen is still unknown. One base away there is no much larger clone; base qualities are not given. The treatment or condition label corresponds to: live attenuated yellow fever vaccine strain. PBMCs were isolated from peripheral blood using a standard Ficoll-Paque protocol. Dynabeads CD4 and CD8 positive selection kits were used to isolate CD4 and CD8 T-cell fractions. TriZol was used to extract RNA from bulk PBMCs, from CD4 and CD8 fractions, and from dextramer-positive and dextramer-negative fractions. Instrument on record: Illumina NovaSeq 6000. Synthesis of TCR cDNA relied on 5'RACE template switching, a step that introduced a universal primer site along with unique molecular identifiers. Priming for cDNA synthesis came from both the TCR alpha and TCR beta constant segments. Library amplification used two PCR steps, and the second PCR step added sample barcodes and sequencing adapters. Sequencing of the libraries was done on either Illumina HiSeq 2500 (2x100 bp) or NovaSeq (2x150 bp). Per the original workflow: Demultiplexing of reads and collapsing into UMI consensus sequences were performed with MIGEC, and V(D)J alignment was carried out with MiXCR. Using edgeR on replicate PBMC samples, clonotypes were called vaccine-responding if FDR was below 0.01 and the log2 fold change was above 5 up to day 15. Bulk clonotypes were assigned CD4 or CD8 identity according to which sequenced CD4 or CD8 repertoire held them at higher abundance. TCRdb passed the public sequencing reads through fastp at Q25 and MiXCR, retaining productive beta sequences. Rows are unified per CDR3 protein, each entry keeping the most common DNA and genes. The V and J calls here are based on TCRdb, not the publication. The sample table holds fewer than 400,000 distinct CDR3 sequences, of which around 10% were seen once. The top ten clonotypes cover 3.3% of the sample.

This TCR derives from a man younger than 35 who received the YFV17D yellow fever vaccine. The chain uses TRBV7-3 and TRBJ2-5; 7 bases in the junction line up with TRBD1. Sequencing used CD4+ T cells sorted from PBMCs, obtained 45 days after the yellow fever booster vaccination. The nucleotide sequence reads TGTGCCAGCAGCTTATCGGGGACAGAAGAGACCCAGTACTTC. Its protein reads: CASSLSGTEETQYF.